The 23 T cell receptor beta chains below were found in one sample sequenced in a study of blood T cell repertoires in COVID-19. Produced via immunoSEQ multiplex PCR; TCRdb's table is partial and in-frame only. Here the sample spans more than 200,000 clones, about 90% being singletons. The sequencing sample was made of peripheral blood. These receptor sequences come from an older man with acute or convalescent COVID-19.

The CDR3 spells CATSDLPIRGGTGCEQYF. The CDR3 DNA sequence: TGTGCCACCAGTGATTTGCCAATCCGAGGGGGGACAGGGTGCGAGCAGTACTTC. J is TRBJ2-7 and V is TRBV24-1; TRBD1 matches 9 bases. V shed 0 bases and J 6 bases; nucleotides not matched to a gene: 14. The germline CDR1 and CDR2 sequences are KGHDR and SFDVKD. The CDR3 extends over 18 amino acids.

The gene calls are TRBV19 and TRBJ2-1; TRBD2 might be the D (5 bases). V was trimmed by 0 bases and J by 0 bases, leaving 12 bases between them. Germline CDR1 is LNHDA and CDR2 is SQIVND (reference sequence). The CDR3 loop spans 17 amino acids. Here the CDR3 DNA reads TGTGCCAGTAGTATAGAGGCCCGCGGGCTCTCCTACAATGAGCAGTTCTTC. Its translation is CASSIEARGLSYNEQFF.

V and J are TRBV6-2 or TRBV6-3 and TRBJ2-1; TRBD2 matches 9 bases. The V gene end was trimmed by 2 bases and the J gene end by 9 bases; junction bases not matched to a gene: 11. Germline V gene lookup returns CDR1 MNHEY and CDR2 SVGEGT. The CDR3 totals 16 residues. The CDR3 is CASSYTAGGPRGEQFF. The CDR3 DNA reads as TGTGCCAGCAGTTACACGGCGGGAGGGCCGAGGGGTGAGCAGTTCTTC.

In its sample, this clone was seen once. The sample holds other DNA sequences that translate to the same CDR3. V gene TRBV5-1 combines with J gene TRBJ2-2, with a weak D call TRBD2 (6 bases). Germline lookup yields CDR1 SGHRS and CDR2 YFSETQ. Between the trimmed V and J ends, which lost 1 base and 0 bases, there was a span of 7 bases. The CDR3 extends over 15 amino acids. The CDR3 spells CASSLRLANTGELFF. CDR3 bases: TGCGCCAGCAGCTTGAGACTAGCGAACACCGGGGAGCTGTTTTTT.

The chain is built from TRBV4-2 and TRBJ2-3; possibly TRBD1 for D (6 bases). The V gene's germline CDR1 is LGHNA and CDR2 YNFKEQ. V was clipped by 3 bases and J by 2 bases, with 15 bases between them. The CDR3 covers 16 residues. CDR3 DNA: TGTGCCAGCAGCCAGGGAGAATTGGGGGCCACAGATACGCAGTATTTT. Its protein product is CASSQGELGATDTQYF.

The V call is TRBV6-6, the J call TRBJ2-1, with 7 bases aligning to TRBD2. This CDR3 contains 13 residues. V was clipped by 6 bases and J by 7 bases; unmatched bases: 6. Germline assignment: CDR1 MNHNY and CDR2 SVGAGI (reference sequence). DNA for the CDR3: TGTGCCAGCAGCCAAGTGCGGGAGAATGAGCAGTTCTTC. It specifies CASSQVRENEQFF.

The chain uses TRBV19 and TRBJ2-1; 8 positions agree with TRBD2. V dropped 3 bases and J dropped 4; count of bases not matched to a gene: 5. This CDR3 region has 15 residues. The germline CDR1 and CDR2 sequences are LNHDA and SQIVND (reference sequence). Written as DNA, the CDR3 is TGTGCCAGTAGTATCGAGCGGGGGTCATACAATGAGCAGTTCTTC. Its protein is CASSIERGSYNEQFF.

J is TRBJ1-1 and V is TRBV10-3; the D gene is possibly TRBD1 (6 bases). This CDR3 spans 15 amino acids. Per the germline V gene, CDR1 is ENHRY and CDR2 is SYGVKD. The V and J ends lost 3 bases and 5 bases respectively, with 16 bases between them. CDR3 nucleotide sequence: TGTGCCATCAGTGATCGGGGGGCTCAGTGGACTGAAGCTTTCTTT. Protein: CAISDRGAQWTEAFF.

The chain links TRBV23-1 to TRBJ1-3, with D unresolved. TRBV23-1 is classed as an ORF, of uncertain function. This CDR3 has 15 amino acids. The V gene lost 0 bases and the J gene lost 3 bases, with 9 bases spanning the gap. The CDR3 here is CASSQSVGVGNTIYF. The CDR3 DNA is TGCGCCAGCAGTCAATCCGTCGGGGTTGGAAACACCATATATTTT.

The chain carries TRBV5-1 and TRBJ2-3; 9 bases are shared with TRBD2. This CDR3 spans 15 amino acids. V gave up 2 bases and J gave up 4 bases; unmatched junction bases: 5. Germline assignment: CDR1 SGHRS and CDR2 YFSETQ. The DNA of the CDR3 is TGCGCCAGCAGCTTTAGCGGGAGTGGGCCAGATACGCAGTATTTT. Protein: CASSFSGSGPDTQYF.

V gene TRBV6-2 or TRBV6-3 combines with J gene TRBJ2-1; 9 nucleotides match TRBD2. This CDR3 spans 16 amino acids. Germline values: CDR1 MNHEY, CDR2 SVGEGT. With 4 bases clipped from V and 2 bases from J, the junction kept 6 bases outside the gene matches. The DNA of the CDR3 is TGTGCCAGCAGTTTTTTAGCGGGAGAGCCCTACAATGAGCAGTTCTTC. Amino acids: CASSFLAGEPYNEQFF.

This chain uses TRBV15 with TRBJ1-4, with 7 bases identical to TRBD1. Germline CDR1 is LNHNV and CDR2 is YYDKDF (reference sequence). The CDR3 has 15 amino acids. The ends lost 0 bases at V and 10 bases at J; junction bases unmatched: 8. The CDR3 nucleotides are TGTGCCACCAGCAGAGATCTAGGACAGGTGGGAAAACTGTTTTTT. It specifies CATSRDLGQVGKLFF.

V gene TRBV5-5 combines with J gene TRBJ2-3; a possible D gene is TRBD2 (6 bases). The CDR3 loop spans 17 amino acids. Trimming removed 1 base from V and 3 bases from J, with 18 bases in between. The germline V gene encodes CDR1 SGHKS and CDR2 YYEKEE (reference sequence). The CDR3 loop reads CASSLMYASDFTDTQYF. In DNA form, the CDR3 reads TGTGCCAGCAGCTTGATGTACGCTAGCGACTTTACAGATACGCAGTATTTT.

The V gene is TRBV28, the J gene TRBJ1-2; no reliable D call. The germline V and J ends were trimmed by 2 bases and 6 bases, with 7 bases remaining between them. CDR3 length equals 12 residues. Germline V CDR1 and CDR2: MDHEN, SYDVKM. For the CDR3, the DNA is TGTGCCAGCAGTTTAACGGCGGATGGCTACACCTTC. The encoded protein is CASSLTADGYTF.

V is TRBV6-5 and J is TRBJ2-4; no clear D gene. Deletions cut 2 bases from V and 1 base from J, with 3 bases between. CDR3 size: 13 residues. Per the germline V gene, CDR1 is MNHEY and CDR2 is SVGAGI. The CDR3 DNA reads as TGTGCCAGCAGTTACCGGGCCAAAAACATTCAGTACTTC. The encoded protein is CASSYRAKNIQYF.

The V gene is TRBV7-2, the J gene TRBJ2-2; D might be TRBD1 (6 bases). CDR1 and CDR2 (germline): SGHTA, FQGNSA. The CDR3 totals 16 residues. V was trimmed by 5 bases and J by 2 bases, leaving 15 bases between them. This chain's CDR3 is CASSLFGGQNTGELFF. The DNA for the CDR3 is TGTGCCAGCAGCCTATTTGGGGGACAAAACACCGGGGAGCTGTTTTTT.

This clone was picked up a small number of times. The chain links TRBV18 to TRBJ2-7, with D maybe TRBD1 (6 bases). Germline lookup yields CDR1 KGHSH and CDR2 LQKENI. The CDR3 runs to 13 residues. V was cut by 2 bases and J by 6 bases, with 11 bases left in between. The CDR3 sequence is CASSPNTGREQYF. CDR3 in DNA: TGTGCCAGCTCACCAAATACAGGGCGCGAGCAGTACTTC.

The chain carries TRBV7-2 and TRBJ2-4; tentatively, D is TRBD1 (5 bases). CDR1 is SGHTA and CDR2 is FQGNSA in the germline V gene. This CDR3 is 12 amino acids long. The V gene lost 2 bases and the J gene lost 7 bases, with 6 bases spanning the gap. CDR3 nucleotides: TGTGCCAGCAGCTTAAAGGGGAACATTCAGTACTTC. Translated: CASSLKGNIQYF.

This clone has only one observation. The chain recombines TRBV5-5 with TRBJ1-1; D is possibly TRBD1 (5 bases). Germline loops: CDR1 SGHKS, CDR2 YYEKEE (reference sequence). Trimming took off 1 base at V and 2 bases at J, with 12 bases between the two ends. The CDR3 contains 15 residues. CDR3 region: CASSLTGLLNTEAFF. Written as DNA, the CDR3 is TGTGCCAGCAGCTTGACAGGCCTTTTAAACACTGAAGCTTTCTTT.

The table lists this clone with a count of one. The chain joins TRBV5-1 to TRBJ2-7, with TRBD2 matching over 11 bases. The V segment lost 4 bases and the J segment 2 bases; nucleotides outside the gene matches: 2. The length of the CDR3 is 14 residues. Germline CDR1 reads SGHRS; CDR2 reads YFSETQ. The CDR3 DNA follows: TGCGCCAGCAGCCAACTAGCGGGGGCCTACGAGCAGTACTTC. Translated: CASSQLAGAYEQYF.

This CDR3 reads CASSYSTAGDEQYF. CDR3 sequence (DNA): TGTGCCAGCAGTTACTCGACCGCGGGAGACGAGCAGTACTTC. The gene calls are TRBV6-2 or TRBV6-3 and TRBJ2-7, with 7 bases that match TRBD2. V lost 0 bases to trimming and J lost 5 bases; unmatched junction nucleotides: 4. Germline CDR1 is MNHEY and CDR2 is SVGEGT. The CDR3 runs to 14 residues.

This clone was picked up a small number of times. The rearrangement uses TRBV7-2 and TRBJ2-3; TRBD2 agrees at 10 bases. The length of the CDR3 is 16 residues. Per germline, CDR1 SGHTA and CDR2 FQGNSA. The V and J ends lost 4 bases and 1 base, in that order; junction bases with no gene match: 5. DNA for the CDR3: TGTGCCAGCAGCTGGCTAGCGGGGGTAGGCACAGATACGCAGTATTTT. Translating it yields CASSWLAGVGTDTQYF. The entire variable domain, with the rest obtained from reference TRBV7-2 and TRBJ2-3, is as follows: GAGVSQSPSNKVTEKGKDVELRCDPISGHTALYWYRQSLGQGLEFLIYFQGNSAPDKSGLPSDRFSAERTGGSVSTLTIQRTQQEDSAVYLCASSWLAGVGTDTQYFGPGTRLTVL.

In this sample, this clone turned up a few times. The chain uses TRBV11-1 and TRBJ1-1; the D is unclear. V lost 5 bases, J lost 2 bases, and 15 bases lay in between. The CDR3 runs to 15 residues. Germline CDR1 and CDR2: SGHAT and FQDESV (reference sequence). The CDR3 coding sequence is TGTGCCAGCAGCAGCAATTACGGAGGAAACACTGAAGCTTTCTTT. Its protein is CASSSNYGGNTEAFF.